This T cell receptor beta chain was profiled in a study of T cells in Graves' hyperthyroidism and ophthalmopathy. Study details: It was at initial diagnosis, before any treatment, that peripheral blood was collected.

The study based diagnoses on clinical symptoms, serum thyroxine and TRAb, thyroid ultrasound and orbital computed tomography. From germline, CDR1 is DFQATT and CDR2 SNEGSKA (reference sequence). CDR3 length: 14 amino acids. V lost 3 bases and J 5 bases, leaving 13 bases between the germline ends. The source material, RNA transcripts, was used to amplify TCR beta CDR3 regions. The HTBI primer set served for first-round RT-PCR of the TCR CDR3. TCRdb re-called the multiplex PCR reads with MiXCR, one entry per CDR3 protein. The sample consists of 390,000 or so distinct CDR3 sequences, roughly 14% of them appearing once. This clonotype was detected ten times or more. What it recognizes is unknown. General study results and limits: In blood, most of the thyroid clonotypes expanded above 0.001 were also present. Stable hyperthyroidism and ophthalmopathy were separated using 13 V-J signatures.

The clonotype comes from a man between 18 and 35 years old with Graves' ophthalmopathy. Sequenced: blood. This rearrangement joins TRBV20-1 to TRBJ2-2; D is possibly TRBD2 (6 bases). In DNA form, the CDR3 reads TGCAGTGCTAGGTTCCCGCTAGCGACCGGGGAGCTGTTTTTT. Translated, it gives CSARFPLATGELFF.